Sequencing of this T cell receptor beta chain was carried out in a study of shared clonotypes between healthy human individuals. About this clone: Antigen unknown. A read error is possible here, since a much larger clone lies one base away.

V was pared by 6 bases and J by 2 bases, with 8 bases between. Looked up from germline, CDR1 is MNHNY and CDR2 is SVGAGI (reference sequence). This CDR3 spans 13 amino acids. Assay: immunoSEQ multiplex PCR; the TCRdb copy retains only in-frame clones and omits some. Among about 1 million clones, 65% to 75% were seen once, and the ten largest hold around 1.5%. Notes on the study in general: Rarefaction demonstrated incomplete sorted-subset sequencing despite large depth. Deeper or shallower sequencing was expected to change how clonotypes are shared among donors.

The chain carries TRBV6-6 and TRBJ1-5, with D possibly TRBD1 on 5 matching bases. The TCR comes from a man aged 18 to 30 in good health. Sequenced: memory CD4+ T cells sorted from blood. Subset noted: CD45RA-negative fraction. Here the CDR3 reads CASSRDGNQPQHF. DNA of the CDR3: TGTGCCAGCAGCCGGGACGGCAATCAGCCCCAGCATTTT.